This T cell receptor beta chain was found in a study of long-term antiretroviral therapy in people with HIV. Study findings and constraints: Repertoires from HIV showed CDR3 length ranges narrower than those of controls.

It was version v3.0 of the immunoSEQ assay that was run at survey level. Sequencing was intended to reach about 40,000-50,000 T-cell genomes per sample. Method: immunoSEQ multiplex PCR; TCRdb's copy keeps in-frame clones and lacks some. The sample lists 20,000 to 25,000 clones; approximately 95% were seen once. As for this clone: The antigen remains unidentified.

The junction had 13 bases not matched to a gene; V was cut back by 5 bases and J by 5 bases. The germline CDR1 and CDR2 sequences are SEHNR and FQNEAQ (reference sequence). CDR3 length: 18 residues. The specimen was unsorted PBMCs, collected almost 5 years after starting antiretroviral therapy. The chain uses TRBV7-9 and TRBJ2-2; TRBD2 matches 11 bases. This TCR was recovered from a woman aged 45 to 65 with HIV. CDR3 in DNA: TGTGCCAGCAGCCCCACTAGCGGGAGTGGGACTGGTACCGGGGAGCTGTTTTTT. Its translation is CASSPTSGSGTGTGELFF.